Listed here are 9 T cell receptor beta chains from one sample, sequenced in a study of identifying expanded T cells in peripheral blood. The protocol was immunoSEQ multiplex PCR, while the TCRdb copy is restricted to in-frame clones and leaves out a portion. Of more than 95,000 clones in the sample, more than 80% were seen once. The sample taken for sequencing was blood. The source of these receptors is a person aged 18-70 years in good health.

This chain uses TRBV6-5 with TRBJ1-6; tentative D call: TRBD1 (6 bases). V lost 7 bases and J 6 bases, leaving 16 bases between the germline ends. This CDR3 region has 15 residues. CDR1 is MNHEY and CDR2 is SVGAGI in the germline V gene. CDR3 coding DNA: TGTGCCAGCAACTCACAGGGATTCGCTAATTCACCCCTCCACTTT. Amino acid sequence: CASNSQGFANSPLHF.

The chain has TRBV6-5 and TRBJ2-5; D not resolved. The CDR3 covers 13 residues. Between the trimmed V and J ends, which lost 3 bases and 5 bases, there was a span of 10 bases. Per the germline V gene, CDR1 is MNHEY and CDR2 is SVGAGI. The CDR3 protein is CASSYTIRETQYF. The CDR3 DNA reads as TGTGCCAGCAGTTATACTATTCGGGAGACCCAGTACTTC.

The V and J genes are TRBV7-2 and TRBJ2-3, with D possibly TRBD2 on 5 matching bases. With 5 bases removed from V and 5 bases from J, the gap between germline ends came to 20 bases. The CDR3 loop spans 16 amino acids. Germline V gene sequence: CDR1 SGHTA, CDR2 FQGNSA. CDR3 loop: CASSPAVRASKDTQYF. The CDR3 coding sequence is TGTGCCAGCAGCCCAGCGGTGAGGGCTAGTAAAGATACGCAGTATTTT.

The genes are TRBV11-2 and TRBJ1-1, with D unresolved. The CDR3 consists of 17 residues. The ends were cut back, 5 bases at V and 5 bases at J, with 24 bases in the middle. Germline V gene lookup returns CDR1 SGHAT and CDR2 FQNNGV. The CDR3: CASSQNRGPSTGTEAFF. CDR3 DNA sequence: TGTGCCAGCAGCCAAAATAGAGGTCCGAGCACTGGGACTGAAGCTTTCTTT.

The chain has TRBV21-1 and TRBJ1-1; the table's TRBD1 call for D was not verified on the DNA. TRBV21-1 counts as a pseudogene. This CDR3 has 19 residues. CDR3 loop: CASSNRTRSRGGLNTEAFF. CDR3 sequence (DNA): TGTGCCAGCAGCAACCGCACTCGGAGCCGAGGGGGCCTGAACACTGAAGCTTTCTTT.

The chain employs TRBV5-4 and TRBJ2-1; 9 bases agree with TRBD1. CDR1 is SGHNT and CDR2 is YYREEE in the germline V gene (reference sequence). Losses at the gene ends were 1 base for V and 7 bases for J; bases not matched to a gene: 6. The CDR3 contains 15 residues. The CDR3 reads CASSLNPTGGNEQFF. As DNA, the CDR3 is TGTGCCAGCAGCTTGAACCCGACAGGGGGTAATGAGCAGTTCTTC. Using reference TRBV5-4 and TRBJ2-1 for the parts outside the CDR3, the full variable domain is ETGVTQSPTHLIKTRGQQVTLRCSSQSGHNTVSWYQQALGQGPQFIFQYYREEENGRGNFPPRFSGLQFPNYSSELNVNALELDDSALYLCASSLNPTGGNEQFFGPGTRLTVL.

The V gene is TRBV6-1, the J gene TRBJ2-7, with D possibly matching TRBD1 (5 bases). Germline V gene sequence: CDR1 MNHNS, CDR2 SASEGT. The V gene lost 6 bases and the J gene lost 1 base, with 16 bases spanning the gap. The CDR3 totals 15 residues. CDR3 residues: CASSRDSIWSYEQYF. The CDR3 DNA sequence: TGTGCCAGCAGCCGAGACAGTATCTGGTCCTACGAGCAGTACTTC.

The chain is built from TRBV5-1 and TRBJ1-2; D is possibly TRBD1 (5 bases). The CDR3 consists of 14 residues. CDR1 and CDR2 from the germline V gene are SGHRS and YFSETQ. V was pared by 4 bases and J by 6 bases, with 16 bases between. DNA of the CDR3: TGCGCCAGCAGCCCCTTGCGGGGGGATCATGGCTACACCTTC. Translated: CASSPLRGDHGYTF.

This rearrangement joins TRBV9 to TRBJ1-1; D uncertain. The CDR3 is 14 amino acids. Germline CDR1 reads SGDLS; CDR2 reads YYNGEE. V was clipped by 3 bases and J by 6 bases, with 15 bases between them. In DNA, the CDR3 is TGTGCCAGCAGCGACGGGAGGTCCGGTCCTGAAGCTTTCTTT. Amino acid sequence: CASSDGRSGPEAFF.